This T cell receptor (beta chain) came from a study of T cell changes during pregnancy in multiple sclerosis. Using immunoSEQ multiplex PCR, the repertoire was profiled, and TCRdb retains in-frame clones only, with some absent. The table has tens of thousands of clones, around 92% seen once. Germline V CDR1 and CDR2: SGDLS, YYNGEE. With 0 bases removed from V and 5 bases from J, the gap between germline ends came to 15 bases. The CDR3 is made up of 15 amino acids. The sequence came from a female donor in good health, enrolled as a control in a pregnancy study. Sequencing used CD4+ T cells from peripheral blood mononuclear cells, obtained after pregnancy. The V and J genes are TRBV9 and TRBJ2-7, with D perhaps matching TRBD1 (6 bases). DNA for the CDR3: TGTGCCAGCAGCGTAGGGTACAGGACAGCCCACGAGCAGTACTTC. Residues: CASSVGYRTAHEQYF.